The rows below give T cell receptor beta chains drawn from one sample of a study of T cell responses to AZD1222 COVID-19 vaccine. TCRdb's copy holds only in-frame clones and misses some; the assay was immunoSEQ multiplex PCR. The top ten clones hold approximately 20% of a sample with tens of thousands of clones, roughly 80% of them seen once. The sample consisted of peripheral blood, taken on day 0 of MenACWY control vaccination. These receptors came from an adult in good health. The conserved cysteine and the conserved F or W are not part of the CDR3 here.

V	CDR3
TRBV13	ASSTPTGDLGGYT
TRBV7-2	ASSPAGRGYT
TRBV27	ASSPGGMSSYEQY
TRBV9	ASSVLGRDNEQY
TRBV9	ASSVGFDQPQH
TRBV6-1	ASSESRGPERTDTQY
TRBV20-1	SASWGRVDQPQH
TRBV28	ASSFGFQTFH
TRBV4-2	ASSQEAADEQF
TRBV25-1	ASRAPGGSMNTEAF
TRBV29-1	SVGDRGNYEQY
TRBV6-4	ASSELAGSYNEQF
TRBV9	ASSVDASAYEQY
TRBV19	ASRKQDHSNQPQH
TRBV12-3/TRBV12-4	ASSLQGNYGYT
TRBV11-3	ASSYQAGGYNEQF
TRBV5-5	ASSLEQGRFEPQH
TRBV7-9	ASSHPRTSGEGTDTQY
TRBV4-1	ASSQGAWTGYEKLF
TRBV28	ASSFGRGKGYT